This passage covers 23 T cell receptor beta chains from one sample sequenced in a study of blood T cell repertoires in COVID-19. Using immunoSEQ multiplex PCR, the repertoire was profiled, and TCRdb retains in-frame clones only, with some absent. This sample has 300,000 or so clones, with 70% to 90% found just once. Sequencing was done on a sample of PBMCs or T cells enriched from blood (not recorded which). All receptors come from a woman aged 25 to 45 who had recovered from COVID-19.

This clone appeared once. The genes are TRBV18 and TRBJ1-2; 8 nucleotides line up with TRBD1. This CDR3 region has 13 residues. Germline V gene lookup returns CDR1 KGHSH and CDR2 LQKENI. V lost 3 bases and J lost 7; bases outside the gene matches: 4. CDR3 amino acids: CASSPSGTGGYTF. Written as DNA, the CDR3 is TGTGCCAGCTCACCGTCAGGGACAGGTGGCTACACCTTC.

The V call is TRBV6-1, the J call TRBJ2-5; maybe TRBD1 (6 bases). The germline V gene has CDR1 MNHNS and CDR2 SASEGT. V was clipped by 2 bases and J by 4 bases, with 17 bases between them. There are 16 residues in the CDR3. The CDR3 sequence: CASSEPVPGERETQYF. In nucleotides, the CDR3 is TGTGCCAGCAGTGAACCCGTTCCAGGGGAAAGAGAGACCCAGTACTTC.

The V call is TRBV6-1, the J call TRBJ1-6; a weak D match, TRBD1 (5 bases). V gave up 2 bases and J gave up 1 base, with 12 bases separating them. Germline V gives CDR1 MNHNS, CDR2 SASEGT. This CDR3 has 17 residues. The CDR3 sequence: CASSERGLGSYNSPLHF. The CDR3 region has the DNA TGTGCCAGCAGTGAAAGGGGCCTCGGGTCCTATAATTCACCCCTCCACTTT.

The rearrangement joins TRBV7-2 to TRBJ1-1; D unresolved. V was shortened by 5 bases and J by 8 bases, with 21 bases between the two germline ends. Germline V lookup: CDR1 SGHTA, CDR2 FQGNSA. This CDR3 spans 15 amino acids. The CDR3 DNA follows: TGTGCCAGCAGCCCAATAGGGCGGGTGTCTGGGGAAGCTTTCTTT. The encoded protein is CASSPIGRVSGEAFF.

DNA of the CDR3: TGTGCCAGCAGCACCCGGGACAGGGGATACGACTATGGCTACACCTTC. This translates into CASSTRDRGYDYGYTF. The rearrangement joins TRBV7-2 to TRBJ1-2; 10 nucleotides align to TRBD1. Per germline, CDR1 SGHTA and CDR2 FQGNSA. The CDR3 length is 16 residues. Trimming at V came to 5 bases and at J to 3 bases, leaving 9 bases not matched to a gene.

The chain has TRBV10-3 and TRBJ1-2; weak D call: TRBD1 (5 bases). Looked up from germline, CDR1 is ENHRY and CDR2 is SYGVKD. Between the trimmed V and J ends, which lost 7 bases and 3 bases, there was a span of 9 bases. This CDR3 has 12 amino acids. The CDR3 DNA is TGTGCCATCATCGGGGGGGACTATGGCTACACCTTC. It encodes CAIIGGDYGYTF.

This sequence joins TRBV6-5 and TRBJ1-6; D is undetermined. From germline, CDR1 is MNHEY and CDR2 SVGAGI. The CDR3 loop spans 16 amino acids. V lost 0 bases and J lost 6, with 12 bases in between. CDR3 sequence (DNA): TGTGCCAGCAGTTACTCGAGGATCACGGGTAATTCACCCCTCCACTTT. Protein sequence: CASSYSRITGNSPLHF.

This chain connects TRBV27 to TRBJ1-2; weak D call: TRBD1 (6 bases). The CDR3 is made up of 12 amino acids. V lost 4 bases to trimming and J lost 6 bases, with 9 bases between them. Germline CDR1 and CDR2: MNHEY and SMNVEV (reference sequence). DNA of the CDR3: TGTGCCAGCAGTTCCAGGGGTGATGGCTACACCTTC. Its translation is CASSSRGDGYTF.

The CDR3 DNA follows: TGTGCCAGTAGTATAGATCGGAGGGGCCGCGGTGAAGCTTTCTTT. Protein: CASSIDRRGRGEAFF. This chain links TRBV19 with TRBJ1-1; D possibly corresponds to TRBD1 (5 bases). V shed 0 bases and J shed 7 bases, with 15 bases lying between them. The CDR3 sequence is 15 residues long. The germline V gene has CDR1 LNHDA and CDR2 SQIVND (reference sequence). Together with reference TRBV19 and TRBJ1-1, the CDR3 gives the full variable domain: DGGITQSPKYLFRKEGQNVTLSCEQNLNHDAMYWYRQDPGQGLRLIYYSQIVNDFQKGDIAEGYSVSREKKESFPLTVTSAQKNPTAFYLCASSIDRRGRGEAFFGQGTRLTVV.

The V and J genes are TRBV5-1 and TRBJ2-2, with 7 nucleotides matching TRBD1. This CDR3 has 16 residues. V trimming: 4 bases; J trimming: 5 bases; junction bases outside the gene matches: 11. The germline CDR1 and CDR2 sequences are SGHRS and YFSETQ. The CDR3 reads CASSPPVGGGTGELFF. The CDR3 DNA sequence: TGCGCCAGCAGCCCTCCTGTAGGGGGCGGGACCGGGGAGCTGTTTTTT.

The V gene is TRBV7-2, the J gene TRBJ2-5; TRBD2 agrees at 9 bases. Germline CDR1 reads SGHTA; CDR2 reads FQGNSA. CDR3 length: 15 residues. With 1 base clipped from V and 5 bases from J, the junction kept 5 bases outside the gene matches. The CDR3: CASSLGVAGVETQYF. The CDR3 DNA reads TGTGCCAGCAGCTTAGGGGTAGCGGGGGTGGAGACCCAGTACTTC. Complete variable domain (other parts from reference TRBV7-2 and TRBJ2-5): GAGVSQSPSNKVTEKGKDVELRCDPISGHTALYWYRQSLGQGLEFLIYFQGNSAPDKSGLPSDRFSAERTGGSVSTLTIQRTQQEDSAVYLCASSLGVAGVETQYFGPGTRLLVL.

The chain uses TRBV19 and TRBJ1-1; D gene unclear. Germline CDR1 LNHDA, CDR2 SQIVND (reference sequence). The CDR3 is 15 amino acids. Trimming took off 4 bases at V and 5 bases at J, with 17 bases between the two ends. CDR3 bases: TGTGCCAGTAGTAGGTTCGCGACGGCGGAAACTGAAGCTTTCTTT. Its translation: CASSRFATAETEAFF. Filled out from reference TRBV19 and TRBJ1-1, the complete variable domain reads DGGITQSPKYLFRKEGQNVTLSCEQNLNHDAMYWYRQDPGQGLRLIYYSQIVNDFQKGDIAEGYSVSREKKESFPLTVTSAQKNPTAFYLCASSRFATAETEAFFGQGTRLTVV.

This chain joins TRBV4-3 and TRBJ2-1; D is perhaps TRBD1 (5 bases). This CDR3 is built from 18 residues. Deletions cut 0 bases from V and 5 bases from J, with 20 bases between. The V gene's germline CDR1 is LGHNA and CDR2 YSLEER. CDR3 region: CASSQDPAGPLKHNEQFF. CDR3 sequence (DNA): TGCGCCAGCAGCCAAGATCCAGCAGGGCCACTAAAACACAATGAGCAGTTCTTC.

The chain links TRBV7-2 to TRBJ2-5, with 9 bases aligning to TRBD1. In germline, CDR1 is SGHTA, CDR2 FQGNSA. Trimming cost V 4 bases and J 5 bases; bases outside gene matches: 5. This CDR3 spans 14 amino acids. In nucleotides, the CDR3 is TGTGCCAGCAGCTCAACAGGGGGCGCGGAGACCCAGTACTTC. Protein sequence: CASSSTGGAETQYF. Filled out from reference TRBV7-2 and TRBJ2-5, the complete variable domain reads GAGVSQSPSNKVTEKGKDVELRCDPISGHTALYWYRQSLGQGLEFLIYFQGNSAPDKSGLPSDRFSAERTGGSVSTLTIQRTQQEDSAVYLCASSSTGGAETQYFGPGTRLLVL.

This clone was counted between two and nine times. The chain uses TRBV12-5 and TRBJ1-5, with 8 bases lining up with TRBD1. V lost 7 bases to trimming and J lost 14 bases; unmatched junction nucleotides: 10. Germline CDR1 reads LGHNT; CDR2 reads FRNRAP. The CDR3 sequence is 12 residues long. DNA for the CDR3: TGTGCTAGTGTCGACCGACAGGGGCAGAAGCATTTT. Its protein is CASVDRQGQKHF. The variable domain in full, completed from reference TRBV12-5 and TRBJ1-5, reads DARVTQTPRHKVTEMGQEVTMRCQPILGHNTVFWYRQTMMQGLELLAYFRNRAPLDDSGMPKDRFSAEMPDATLATLKIQPSEPRDSAVYFCASVDRQGQKHFGDGTRLSIL.

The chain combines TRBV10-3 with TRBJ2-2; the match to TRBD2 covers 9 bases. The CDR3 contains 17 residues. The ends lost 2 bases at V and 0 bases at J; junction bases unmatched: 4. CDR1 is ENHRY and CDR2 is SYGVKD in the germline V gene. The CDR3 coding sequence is TGTGCCATCAGTGAGAGACTAGCGGCCTCGAACACCGGGGAGCTGTTTTTT. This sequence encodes CAISERLAASNTGELFF.

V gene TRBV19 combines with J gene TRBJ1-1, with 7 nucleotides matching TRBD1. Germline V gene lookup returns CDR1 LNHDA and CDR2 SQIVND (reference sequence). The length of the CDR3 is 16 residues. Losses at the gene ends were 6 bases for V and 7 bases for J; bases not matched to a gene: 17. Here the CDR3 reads CASSKTGTMSRDEAFF. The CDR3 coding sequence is TGTGCCAGTAGCAAGACAGGGACAATGTCTCGTGATGAAGCTTTCTTT.

CDR3 sequence: CAMAGQGNQPQHF. In nucleotides, the CDR3 is TGTGCTATGGCCGGACAGGGCAATCAGCCCCAGCATTTT. V and J are TRBV30 and TRBJ1-5; TRBD1 matches at 7 bases. This CDR3 is built from 13 residues. The germline CDR1 and CDR2 sequences are GTSNPN and SVGIG (reference sequence).

This CDR3 is CASSARTSGHNEQFF. The CDR3 region has the DNA TGTGCCAGCAGTGCCCGGACTAGCGGGCACAATGAGCAGTTCTTC. The rearrangement uses TRBV2 and TRBJ2-1; 11 bases line up with TRBD2. This CDR3 comprises 15 residues. The junction had 4 bases not matched to a gene; V was cut back by 4 bases and J by 5 bases. The germline CDR1 and CDR2 sequences are SNHLY and FYNNEI.

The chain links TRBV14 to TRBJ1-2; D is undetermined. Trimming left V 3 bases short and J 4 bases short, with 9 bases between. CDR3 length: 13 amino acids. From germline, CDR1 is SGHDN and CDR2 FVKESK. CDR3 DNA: TGTGCCAGCAGCCAGCGGGGTTCCTATGGCTACACCTTC. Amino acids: CASSQRGSYGYTF.

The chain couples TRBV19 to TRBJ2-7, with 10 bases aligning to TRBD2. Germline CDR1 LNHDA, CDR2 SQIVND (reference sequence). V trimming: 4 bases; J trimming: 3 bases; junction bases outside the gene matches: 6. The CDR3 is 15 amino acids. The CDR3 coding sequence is TGTGCCAGTAGTAATTCCGCTAGCGGGGGCTACGAGCAGTACTTC. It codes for CASSNSASGGYEQYF.

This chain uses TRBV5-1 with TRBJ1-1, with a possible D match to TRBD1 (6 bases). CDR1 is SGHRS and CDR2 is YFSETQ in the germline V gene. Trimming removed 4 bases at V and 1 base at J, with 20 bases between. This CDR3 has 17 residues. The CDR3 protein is CASSQDKGQGPNTEAFF. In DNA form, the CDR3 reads TGCGCCAGCAGCCAAGACAAGGGTCAGGGGCCGAACACTGAAGCTTTCTTT.

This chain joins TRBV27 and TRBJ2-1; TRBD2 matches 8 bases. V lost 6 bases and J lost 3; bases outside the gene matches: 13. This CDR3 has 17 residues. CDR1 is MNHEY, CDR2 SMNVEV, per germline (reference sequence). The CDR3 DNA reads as TGTGCCAGCAGCTCACCTCCCGGGCTAGCGGGCTACAATGAGCAGTTCTTC. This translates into CASSSPPGLAGYNEQFF.